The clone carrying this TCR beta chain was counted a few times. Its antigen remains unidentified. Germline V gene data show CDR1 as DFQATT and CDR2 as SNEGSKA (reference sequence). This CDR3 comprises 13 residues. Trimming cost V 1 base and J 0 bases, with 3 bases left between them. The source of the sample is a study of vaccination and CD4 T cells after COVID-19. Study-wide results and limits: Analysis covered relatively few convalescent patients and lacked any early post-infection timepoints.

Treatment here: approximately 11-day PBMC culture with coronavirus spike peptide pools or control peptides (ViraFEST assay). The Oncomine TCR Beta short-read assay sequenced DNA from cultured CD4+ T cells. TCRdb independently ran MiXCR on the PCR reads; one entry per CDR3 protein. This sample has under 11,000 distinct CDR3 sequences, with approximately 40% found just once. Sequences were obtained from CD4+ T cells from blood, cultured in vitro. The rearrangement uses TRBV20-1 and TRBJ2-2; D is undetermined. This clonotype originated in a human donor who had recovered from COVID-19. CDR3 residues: CSARVANTGELFF. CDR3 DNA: TGCAGTGCTAGAGTAGCGAACACCGGGGAGCTGTTTTTT.